The rows below give T cell receptor beta chains drawn from one sample of a study of blood T cell repertoires in COVID-19. Assay used: immunoSEQ multiplex PCR; TCRdb lists only in-frame clones, some missing. The table shows 200,000 to 250,000 clones, with approximately 84% occurring only once. The specimen sequenced was peripheral blood. The receptors were sampled from a woman in her 30s who had recovered from COVID-19. CDR3s include the opening cysteine and the closing phenylalanine or tryptophan. D genes are given only for firm matches. A row's size may be missing; if present it is once, few, many or a size class.

v_call	j_call	d_call	clone_size	cdr3_nt	cdr3_aa
TRBV27	TRBJ1-6	TRBD1	-	TGTGCCAGCAGTTCTGGACAGGGAAATTCACCCCTCCACTTT	CASSSGQGNSPLHF
TRBV5-1	TRBJ1-1	TRBD1	-	TGCGCCAGCAGCCCCCAGGGGGCGTTGGGGACTGAAGCTTTCTTT	CASSPQGALGTEAFF
TRBV6-1	TRBJ1-2	TRBD1	-	TGTGCCAGCAGTGAAGCGTGGGCAGGGGGCTATGGCTACACCTTC	CASSEAWAGGYGYTF
TRBV5-8	TRBJ1-2	-	-	TGTGCCAGCACCACGCAGGGGTTCTATGGCTACACCTTC	CASTTQGFYGYTF
TRBV7-9	TRBJ2-7	-	-	TGTGCCAGCAGCTTACCGGTTGGACAGAGCTACGAGCAGTACTTC	CASSLPVGQSYEQYF
TRBV7-2	TRBJ2-3	TRBD2	-	TGTGCCAGCAGCCCCCTAGCGGGGGGCACAGATACGCAGTATTTT	CASSPLAGGTDTQYF
TRBV2	TRBJ2-3	-	-	TGTGCCAGCAGTGAATTACGAGGTCATGAGGATACGCAGTATTTT	CASSELRGHEDTQYF
TRBV19	TRBJ1-5	TRBD1	-	TGTGCCAGTATGCGGCAGGGGGCAGGCAATCAGCCCCAGCATTTT	CASMRQGAGNQPQHF
TRBV2	TRBJ1-2	TRBD1	-	TGTGCCAGCAGTGCATACCCAGGGGGCATTGGCTACACCTTC	CASSAYPGGIGYTF
TRBV25-1	TRBJ2-2	TRBD2	-	TGTGCCAGCACCTCTCCGGGACTAGGGAACACCGGGGAGCTGTTTTTT	CASTSPGLGNTGELFF
TRBV5-6	TRBJ2-7	TRBD1	-	TGTGCCAGCAGCTTGTCTGACAGGGGTTACGAGCAGTACTTC	CASSLSDRGYEQYF
TRBV7-9	TRBJ2-7	-	-	TGTGCCAGCAGCCCATACGAGAGGGAATCCTACGAGCAGTACTTC	CASSPYERESYEQYF
TRBV13	TRBJ1-2	TRBD1	once	TGTGCCAGCAGCTTAGCATCCGACAGGGGGCGCGCCGCCTATGGCTACACCTTC	CASSLASDRGRAAYGYTF
TRBV9	TRBJ2-1	TRBD2	-	TGTGCCAGCAGCCTAACGCTAGCGGGGGGCGGCAATGAGCAGTTCTTC	CASSLTLAGGGNEQFF
TRBV29-1	TRBJ1-1	-	-	TGCACCGGAGCGGTGGACACTGAAGCTTTCTTT	CTGAVDTEAFF
TRBV12-3/TRBV12-4	TRBJ1-4	-	-	TGTGCCAGCAGTTTCGGGGGGGAAAAACTGTTTTTT	CASSFGGEKLFF
TRBV2	TRBJ2-3	TRBD1	-	TGTGCCAGCGGAAGGGGGCCAACAGATACGCAGTATTTT	CASGRGPTDTQYF
TRBV5-6	TRBJ1-2	-	-	TGTGCCAGCAGCTCGAGGGGGGGCTATGGCTACACCTTC	CASSSRGGYGYTF
TRBV27	TRBJ2-1	-	-	TGTGCCAGCAGTTTATTCGGGATCTCCTACAATGAGCAGTTCTTC	CASSLFGISYNEQFF
TRBV27	TRBJ1-1	TRBD1	-	TGTGCCAGCAGTTTATCGTCCAGGGGGACTGAAGCTTTCTTT	CASSLSSRGTEAFF
TRBV2	TRBJ2-7	TRBD2	-	TGTGCCAGCAGTGAGGCGGGACTAGCGCCATACGAGCAGTACTTC	CASSEAGLAPYEQYF
TRBV10-2	TRBJ1-2	TRBD1	-	TGCGCCAGCAGTGTAGGGACAGATTATGGCTACACCTTC	CASSVGTDYGYTF
TRBV6-1	TRBJ2-5	TRBD2	-	TGTGCCAGCAGTGAGGGACTAGCGGGCCCAGAGACCCAGTACTTC	CASSEGLAGPETQYF
TRBV5-1	TRBJ2-2	TRBD2	few	TGCGCCAGCACTGGGGGACTAGCATCCGGGGAGCTGTTTTTT	CASTGGLASGELFF
TRBV9	TRBJ1-2	-	once	TGTGCCAGCAGCCCCTCTCAGGTCTTCGGCGGCTACACCTTC	CASSPSQVFGGYTF
TRBV5-1	TRBJ2-1	TRBD2	-	TGCGCCAGCAGCTTCCGGGAGGGCGGGGGCAATGAGCAGTTCTTC	CASSFREGGGNEQFF